Shown below are 21 T cell receptor beta chains from a single sample sequenced in a study of blood T cell repertoires in COVID-19. The data were produced by immunoSEQ multiplex PCR, yet TCRdb's version contains in-frame clones alone and is incomplete. Among fewer than 600,000 clones listed, roughly 88% were seen once. The sequencing sample was made of PBMCs or T cells enriched from blood (not recorded which). The origin of the receptors is a woman between 40 and 50 years old who had recovered from COVID-19.

The chain has TRBV2 and TRBJ1-3, with 7 nucleotides matching TRBD1. CDR3 length equals 15 residues. V lost 6 bases and J lost 3; bases outside the gene matches: 8. Germline V gene data show CDR1 as SNHLY and CDR2 as FYNNEI. The CDR3, as DNA: TGTGCCAGCAGACCGACAGGGAACTTTGGAAACACCATATATTTT. Encoded protein: CASRPTGNFGNTIYF.

The rearrangement uses TRBV2 and TRBJ1-2; 9 bases line up with TRBD1. The trim removed 6 bases at V and 4 bases at J, leaving 3 bases unmatched. Germline V gives CDR1 SNHLY, CDR2 FYNNEI. The CDR3 totals 13 residues. The CDR3 loop reads CASSDRGGYGYTF. The CDR3 nucleotides read TGTGCCAGCAGCGACAGGGGGGGCTATGGCTACACCTTC.

The chain employs TRBV7-2 and TRBJ1-5; perhaps TRBD1 as D (6 bases). This CDR3 contains 16 residues. The V and J ends lost 4 bases and 0 bases respectively, with 13 bases between them. Per germline, CDR1 SGHTA and CDR2 FQGNSA. The CDR3 here is CASSYGTPLSNQPQHF. The CDR3, as DNA: TGTGCCAGCAGCTATGGGACACCACTTAGCAATCAGCCCCAGCATTTT.

The chain combines TRBV7-2 with TRBJ2-3; 11 bases are shared with TRBD2. The CDR3 sequence is 19 residues long. Germline CDR1 SGHTA, CDR2 FQGNSA. Trimming at V came to 5 bases and at J to 3 bases, leaving 16 bases not matched to a gene. Here the CDR3 DNA reads TGTGCCAGCAGCGCCGTGATAGCGGGAGGGGTTTTACGGACAGATACGCAGTATTTT. Translating gives CASSAVIAGGVLRTDTQYF.

The gene calls are TRBV11-3 and TRBJ2-3, with D perhaps matching TRBD2 (6 bases). Between the trimmed V and J ends, which lost 4 bases and 2 bases, there was a span of 19 bases. The CDR3 consists of 17 residues. The V gene's germline CDR1 is SGHNT and CDR2 YENEEA. DNA for the CDR3: TGTGCCAGCAGCTCGCGGGACTCCTATACATCCACAGATACGCAGTATTTT. Encoded protein: CASSSRDSYTSTDTQYF.

The V gene is TRBV28, the J gene TRBJ1-4; possibly TRBD1 for D (6 bases). The CDR3 totals 16 residues. V dropped 2 bases and J dropped 3 bases, with 13 bases sitting between them. In germline, CDR1 is MDHEN, CDR2 SYDVKM. CDR3 region: CASSLQGHGPNEKLFF. For the CDR3, the DNA is TGTGCCAGCAGTTTACAGGGACATGGTCCTAATGAAAAACTGTTTTTT.

V usage is TRBV6-6 and J usage is TRBJ2-2; no firm D call. CDR1 is MNHNY, CDR2 SVGAGI, per germline (reference sequence). V was pared by 0 bases and J by 6 bases, with 11 bases between. CDR3 size: 15 residues. The CDR3 region is CASSYSKELAGELFF. DNA for the CDR3: TGTGCCAGCAGTTACTCGAAGGAGTTAGCCGGGGAGCTGTTTTTT.

The rearrangement links TRBV19 to TRBJ1-5; D gene ambiguous. With 5 bases removed from V and 4 bases from J, the gap between germline ends came to 9 bases. Germline assignment: CDR1 LNHDA and CDR2 SQIVND (reference sequence). The CDR3 loop spans 13 amino acids. DNA for the CDR3: TGTGCCAGTAGTGGCAGTACAAATCAGCCCCAGCATTTT. It encodes CASSGSTNQPQHF.

The chain recombines TRBV28 with TRBJ1-2, with unresolved D. CDR1 and CDR2 from the germline V gene are MDHEN and SYDVKM. The CDR3 is made up of 15 amino acids. Trimming took 6 bases from V and 8 from J, leaving 22 bases between them. CDR3 sequence (DNA): TGTGCCAGCAGCCCGTACGCCATCGCCCGGGAAGGCTACACCTTC. This encodes CASSPYAIAREGYTF.

The genes are TRBV7-2 and TRBJ1-4, with 10 nucleotides matching TRBD1. Trimming cost V 6 bases and J 5 bases; bases outside gene matches: 12. The germline CDR1 and CDR2 sequences are SGHTA and FQGNSA. The CDR3 sequence is 17 residues long. The CDR3 region is CASSFSVLGQGNEKLFF. The CDR3 coding sequence is TGTGCCAGCAGTTTTTCGGTTCTGGGACAGGGGAATGAAAAACTGTTTTTT.

The rearrangement uses TRBV4-3 and TRBJ2-2; D not resolved. This CDR3 contains 16 residues. Germline-derived CDR1 and CDR2 are LGHNA and YSLEER. The germline V and J ends were trimmed by 0 bases and 0 bases, with 8 bases remaining between them. In DNA, the CDR3 is TGCGCCAGCAGCCAAGAGGTGACATCGAACACCGGGGAGCTGTTTTTT. Protein: CASSQEVTSNTGELFF.

In its sample, this clone was seen a few times. The rearrangement uses TRBV7-6 and TRBJ1-5; no reliable D call. This CDR3 region has 13 residues. Between the trimmed V and J ends, which lost 4 bases and 4 bases, there was a span of 8 bases. Germline V gene sequence: CDR1 SGHVS, CDR2 FNYEAQ. CDR3 nucleotides: TGTGCCAGCAGCTCCCTAAATAATCAGCCCCAGCATTTT. Its protein is CASSSLNNQPQHF.

The rearrangement uses TRBV9 and TRBJ1-1, with D possibly being TRBD1 (6 bases). Between the trimmed V and J ends, which lost 3 bases and 5 bases, there was a span of 26 bases. This CDR3 has 18 residues. Germline assignment: CDR1 SGDLS and CDR2 YYNGEE. The CDR3 DNA is TGTGCCAGCAGCGGCGGATCAGGGGTAGGGTTATCGGCGACTGAAGCTTTCTTT. It codes for CASSGGSGVGLSATEAFF. The full variable domain, completed using reference TRBV9 and TRBJ1-1, is DSGVTQTPKHLITATGQRVTLRCSPRSGDLSVYWYQQSLDQGLQFLIQYYNGEERAKGNILERFSAQQFPDLHSELNLSSLELGDSALYFCASSGGSGVGLSATEAFFGQGTRLTVV.

Only one count was recorded for this clone. Additional DNA sequences in this sample encode the identical CDR3. This chain joins TRBV6-2 or TRBV6-3 and TRBJ1-1; no definite D call. The CDR3 has 16 amino acids. V was cut by 2 bases and J by 2 bases, with 15 bases left in between. The germline gives CDR1 MNHEY, CDR2 SVGEGT. CDR3 DNA: TGTGCCAGCAGTTACGAGGGCGCCACCTTTAACACTGAAGCTTTCTTT. Translation: CASSYEGATFNTEAFF.

The V gene is TRBV5-1, the J gene TRBJ2-5, with D perhaps matching TRBD1 (5 bases). CDR1 is SGHRS, CDR2 YFSETQ, per germline. Trimming removed 0 bases at V and 3 bases at J, with 9 bases between. The CDR3 consists of 14 residues. Here the CDR3 DNA reads TGCGCCAGCAGCTTGGACAGGCGAGAAGAGACCCAGTACTTC. This codes for CASSLDRREETQYF.

CDR3 loop: CSVRTGSGNTIYF. The CDR3 DNA follows: TGCAGCGTCCGCACAGGCTCTGGAAACACCATATATTTT. The rearrangement joins TRBV29-1 to TRBJ1-3, with D maybe TRBD1 (5 bases). The CDR3 spans 13 residues. V gave up 6 bases and J gave up 0 bases, with 9 bases separating them. Germline-derived CDR1 and CDR2 are SQVTM and ANQGSEA.

The chain employs TRBV6-5 and TRBJ2-3, with 8 bases identical to TRBD2. CDR1 MNHEY and CDR2 SVGAGI come from the germline V gene. The CDR3 contains 14 residues. Trimming at V came to 5 bases and at J to 1 base, leaving 2 bases not matched to a gene. This CDR3 reads CASSTTSGTDTQYF. CDR3 nucleotides: TGTGCCAGCAGTACGACTAGCGGCACAGATACGCAGTATTTT.

The chain carries TRBV7-9 and TRBJ1-1; D perhaps matches TRBD1 (6 bases). This CDR3 region has 16 residues. V was trimmed by 5 bases and J by 6 bases, leaving 22 bases between them. CDR1 is SEHNR, CDR2 FQNEAQ, per germline (reference sequence). CDR3 DNA sequence: TGTGCCAGCAGCCCATCCGGGGCAGGGGAATTTTCTGAAGCTTTCTTT. Residues: CASSPSGAGEFSEAFF.

This chain uses TRBV6-5 with TRBJ1-1; perhaps TRBD1 as D (5 bases). This CDR3 has 14 residues. Germline V gene lookup returns CDR1 MNHEY and CDR2 SVGAGI. The V end lost 10 bases, the J end lost 8 bases, and 23 bases lay between the germline ends. In nucleotides, the CDR3 is TGTGCCACCTCAGGAGGGGCAGGAGAGAGGGAAGCTTTCTTT. This gives the protein CATSGGAGEREAFF.

This clone was observed a single time. This sequence joins TRBV10-3 and TRBJ1-1; 8 positions match TRBD1. Unmatched junction bases numbered 12, after V lost 10 bases and J lost 2 bases. The CDR3 extends over 15 amino acids. CDR1 ENHRY and CDR2 SYGVKD come from the germline V gene. Here the CDR3 reads CATRGVTGENTEAFF. The CDR3 region has the DNA TGTGCCACCCGGGGGGTGACAGGGGAAAACACTGAAGCTTTCTTT.

The chain has TRBV15 and TRBJ2-1, with D tentatively TRBD1 (6 bases). CDR1 LNHNV and CDR2 YYDKDF come from the germline V gene (reference sequence). The CDR3 is made up of 14 amino acids. V was pared by 5 bases and J by 10 bases, with 18 bases between. This CDR3 is CATSQLITGNEQFF. The CDR3 DNA sequence: TGTGCCACCAGCCAACTTATAACAGGGAACGAGCAGTTCTTC. Complete variable domain (other parts from reference TRBV15 and TRBJ2-1): DAMVIQNPRYQVTQFGKPVTLSCSQTLNHNVMYWYQQKSSQAPKLLFHYYDKDFNNEADTPDNFQSRRPNTSFCFLDIRSPGLGDTAMYLCATSQLITGNEQFFGPGTRLTVL.